This T cell receptor (beta chain) emerged from a study of human T cells and chemical hapten exposure. Indicated time point: patch test 1, 2 weeks after DPC sensitization. This sample's treatment: therapeutic diphenylcyclopropenone sensitization with weekly scalp DPC. Germline assignment: CDR1 SQVTM and CDR2 ANQGSEA. The CDR3 contains 14 residues. The V end was cut by 4 bases, the J end by 4 bases, with 14 bases between. TCRdb analysed the RACE reads with MiXCR anew, one entry per CDR3 protein. This sample carries around 53,000 distinct CDR3 sequences, around 9.3% of them seen once, and the ten largest clones take approximately 4.5%.

Sequenced here: whole blood, sampled in connection with sensitization to the hapten diphenylcyclopropenone (DPC). The chain is built from TRBV29-1 and TRBJ1-5; the D gene is possibly TRBD1 (6 bases). The source of this sequence is a woman in her forties or fifties with alopecia areata. Some clones in this sample may be carry-over from other donors' samples. The CDR3 loop reads CSVGPGGRNQPQHF. CDR3 nucleotides: TGCAGCGTTGGTCCTGGGGGCAGGAATCAGCCCCAGCATTTT.